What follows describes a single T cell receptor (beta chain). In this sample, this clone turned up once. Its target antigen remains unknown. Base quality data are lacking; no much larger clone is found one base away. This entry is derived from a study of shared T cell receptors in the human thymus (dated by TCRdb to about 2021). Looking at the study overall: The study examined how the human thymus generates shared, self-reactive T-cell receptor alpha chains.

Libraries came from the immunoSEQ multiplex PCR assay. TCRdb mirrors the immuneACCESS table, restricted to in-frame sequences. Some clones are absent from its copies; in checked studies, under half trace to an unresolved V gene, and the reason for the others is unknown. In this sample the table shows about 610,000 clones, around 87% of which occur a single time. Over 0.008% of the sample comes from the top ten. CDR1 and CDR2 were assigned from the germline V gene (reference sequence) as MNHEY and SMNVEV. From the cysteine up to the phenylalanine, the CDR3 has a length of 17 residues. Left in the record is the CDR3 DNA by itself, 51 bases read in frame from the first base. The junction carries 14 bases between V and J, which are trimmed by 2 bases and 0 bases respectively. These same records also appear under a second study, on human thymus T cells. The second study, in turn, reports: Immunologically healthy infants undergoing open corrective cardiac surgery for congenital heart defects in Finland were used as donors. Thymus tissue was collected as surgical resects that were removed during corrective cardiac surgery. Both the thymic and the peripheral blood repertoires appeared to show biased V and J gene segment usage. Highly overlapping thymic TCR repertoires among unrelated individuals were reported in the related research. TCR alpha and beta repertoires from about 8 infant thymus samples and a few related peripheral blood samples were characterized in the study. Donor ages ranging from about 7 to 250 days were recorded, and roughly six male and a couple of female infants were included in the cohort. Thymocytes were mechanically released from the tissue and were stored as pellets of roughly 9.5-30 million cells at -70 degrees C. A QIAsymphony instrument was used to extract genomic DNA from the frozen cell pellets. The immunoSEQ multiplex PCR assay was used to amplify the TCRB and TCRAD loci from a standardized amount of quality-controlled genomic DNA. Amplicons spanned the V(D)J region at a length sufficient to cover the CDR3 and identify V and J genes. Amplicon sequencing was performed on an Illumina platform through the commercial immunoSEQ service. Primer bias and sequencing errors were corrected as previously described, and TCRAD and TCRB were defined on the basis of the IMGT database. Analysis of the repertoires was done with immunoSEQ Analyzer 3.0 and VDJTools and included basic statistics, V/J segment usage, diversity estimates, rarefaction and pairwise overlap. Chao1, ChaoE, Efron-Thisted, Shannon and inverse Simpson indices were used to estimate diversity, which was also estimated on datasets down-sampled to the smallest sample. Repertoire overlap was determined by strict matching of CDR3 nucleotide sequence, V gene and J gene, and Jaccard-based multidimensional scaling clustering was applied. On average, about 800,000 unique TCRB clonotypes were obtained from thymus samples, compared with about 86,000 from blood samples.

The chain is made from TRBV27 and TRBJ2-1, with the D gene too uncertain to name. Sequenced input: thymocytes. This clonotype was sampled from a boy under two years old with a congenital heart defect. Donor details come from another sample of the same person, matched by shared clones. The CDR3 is CASSLTSPRSSYNEQFF. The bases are TGTGCCAGCAGTTTAACCAGCCCCCGGAGCTCCTACAATGAGCAGTTCTTC.